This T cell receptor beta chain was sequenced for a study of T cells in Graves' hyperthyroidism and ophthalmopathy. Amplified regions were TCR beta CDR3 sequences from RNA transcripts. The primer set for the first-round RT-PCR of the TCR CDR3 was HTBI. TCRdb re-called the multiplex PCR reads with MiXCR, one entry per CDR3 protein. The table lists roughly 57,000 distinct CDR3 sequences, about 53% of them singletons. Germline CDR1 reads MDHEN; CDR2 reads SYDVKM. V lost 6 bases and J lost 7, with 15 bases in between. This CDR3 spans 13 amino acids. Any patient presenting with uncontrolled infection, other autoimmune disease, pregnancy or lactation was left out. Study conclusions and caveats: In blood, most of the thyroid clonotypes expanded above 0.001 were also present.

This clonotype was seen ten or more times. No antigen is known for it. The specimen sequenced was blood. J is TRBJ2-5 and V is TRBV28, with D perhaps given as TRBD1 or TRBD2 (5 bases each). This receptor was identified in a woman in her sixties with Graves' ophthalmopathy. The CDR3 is CASRRQRGGTQYF. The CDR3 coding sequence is TGTGCCAGCAGAAGACAGCGTGGGGGGACCCAGTACTTC.